A selection of T cell receptor beta chains follows, all from one sample in a study of vaccination and CD4 T cells after COVID-19. TCRdb called the PCR reads again in MiXCR, with one record for every CDR3 protein. Altogether 13,000 or so distinct CDR3 sequences are present, roughly 45% being singletons, with the ten largest covering less than 9.5%. These receptors lack a known antigen. Sequenced here: CD4+ T cells from blood, cultured in vitro, sampled after SARS-CoV-2 vaccination. The receptors shown here come from a human donor who had recovered from COVID-19. Each CDR3 is given with its conserved first and last residue. A D gene is named only where the DNA matches it firmly. The size entry is marked missing in some rows and otherwise reads once, few, many or a size class.

V,D,length,J,size,DNA,CDR3
TRBV5-1,-,14,TRBJ1-3,-,TGCGCCAGCAGCTTCGGCTACGAGGGAAACACCATATATTTT,CASSFGYEGNTIYF
TRBV30,-,15,TRBJ2-2,once,TGTGCCTGGAGTATCGGAGTGGGGGACACCGGGGAGCTGTTTTTT,CAWSIGVGDTGELFF
TRBV25-1,-,12,TRBJ1-1,few,TGTGCCAGCAGTGATCCAAACACTGAAGCTTTCTTT,CASSDPNTEAFF
TRBV11-2,TRBD2,15,TRBJ2-3,-,TGTGCCAGCAGCCGTAGCGGGAGGATCACAGATACGCAGTATTTT,CASSRSGRITDTQYF
TRBV7-9,TRBD2,15,TRBJ2-4,once,TGTGCCAGCACCCTAGCGGGAGAGAAGCAAAACATTCAGTACTTC,CASTLAGEKQNIQYF
TRBV20-1,-,14,TRBJ2-7,-,TGCAGTGCTAGAGATTTGTCCAGCTCCTACGAGCAGTACTTC,CSARDLSSSYEQYF
TRBV9,-,16,TRBJ2-2,-,TGTGCCAGCAGCCCGAGACAGGAAACGAACACCGGGGAGCTGTTTTTT,CASSPRQETNTGELFF
TRBV12-3/TRBV12-4,-,14,TRBJ1-5,few,TGTGCCAGCAGACTGGAGGGGAGCAATCAGCCCCAGCATTTT,CASRLEGSNQPQHF
TRBV5-1,TRBD2,16,TRBJ2-3,few,TGCGCCAGCAGCCCATCAGCGGGAGGGGCCACAGATACGCAGTATTTT,CASSPSAGGATDTQYF
TRBV7-2,TRBD2,18,TRBJ2-2,-,TGTGCCAGCAGCGATCACGGGGCTAGCGGGAGGGCCTCCGGGGAGCTGTTTTTT,CASSDHGASGRASGELFF
TRBV28,TRBD1,16,TRBJ1-5,-,TGTGCCAGCAGCCCAACACCGGGACAGATTTATCAGCCCCAGCATTTT,CASSPTPGQIYQPQHF
TRBV19,-,12,TRBJ2-4,-,TGTGCCAGTAGTGTGGGAGTAAACATTCAGTACTTC,CASSVGVNIQYF
TRBV2,-,15,TRBJ2-3,few,TGTGCCAGCAGTACGGGGAGTCATAGCACAGATACGCAGTATTTT,CASSTGSHSTDTQYF
TRBV5-4,-,15,TRBJ2-7,-,TGTGCCAGCAGCTCGAGACTAGGGGTCTCCCTAGAGCAGTACTTC,CASSSRLGVSLEQYF
TRBV20-1,TRBD2,17,TRBJ2-7,medium-sized,TGCAGTGCTAGAAGGGGGCGGACTAGCGGGAGATATAACGAGCAGTACTTC,CSARRGRTSGRYNEQYF
TRBV7-2,-,15,TRBJ2-7,-,TGTGCCAGCAGCGCCCAACAGGGCGCTGCCTACGAGCAGTACTTC,CASSAQQGAAYEQYF
TRBV28,TRBD1,16,TRBJ2-3,few,TGTGCCAGCAGACCCCGACAGGGAAAGAGCACAGATACGCAGTATTTT,CASRPRQGKSTDTQYF
TRBV7-2,TRBD2,14,TRBJ2-7,-,TGTGCCAGCAGCCCATCCGTGGCTAGCGGGGAGCAGTACTTC,CASSPSVASGEQYF
TRBV20-1,-,17,TRBJ2-6,few,TGCAGTGCTAGGGCCCCCGCGGTTGTAGCTGGGGCCAACGTCCTGACTTTC,CSARAPAVVAGANVLTF
TRBV20-1,TRBD1,15,TRBJ1-5,few,TGCAGTGCTAGTCCAACCGGGACAGGGAATCAGCCCCAGCATTTT,CSASPTGTGNQPQHF